This T cell receptor beta chain was recorded in a study of T cell repertoires in cytomegalovirus infection. Study details: Indications came from public TCR beta signatures; they pointed to CMV infection and to a matching HLA type.

This clonotype came up a few times. TCRdb ran MiXCR on the reads and lists one entry per CDR3 protein. The sample records some 180,000 distinct CDR3 sequences, 7.5% to 10% being singletons. The V gene end was trimmed by 7 bases and the J gene end by 4 bases; junction bases not matched to a gene: 4. CDR3 size: 12 residues. Germline V CDR1 and CDR2: SQVTM, ANQGSEA. This chain joins TRBV29-1 and TRBJ2-5; TRBD1 matches at 9 bases. The material sequenced was PBMCs. The TCR sequence derives from a human donor in good health (CMV status not recorded). Some clones in this sample may be carry-over from other donors' samples. The CDR3 is CSGRDRAETQYF. CDR3 nucleotides: TGCAGCGGTCGGGACAGGGCAGAGACCCAGTACTTC.